The present T cell receptor (beta chain) was sequenced within a study of blood T cell repertoires in COVID-19. Study-level information: Samples came from the United States, Italy and Spain, spanning acute and convalescent COVID-19. From T cells, B-cell-depleted T cells, or PBMCs came the material, which was cDNA or gDNA.

The table lists this clone with a count of one. Study processing details: For nucleated cells, counts were estimated from reference gene primer amplification. Libraries were prepared by immunoSEQ multiplex PCR; TCRdb keeps only in-frame clonotypes and omits some of them. The V and J calls and clone size are taken from that table; D and trimming were inferred from the DNA. The sample yields about 130,000 clones, 70% to 90% seen once. Trimming left V 1 base short and J 3 bases short, with 14 bases between. The CDR3 runs to 16 residues. The germline CDR1 and CDR2 sequences are SGHKS and YYEKEE (reference sequence).

Sequencing was done on a sample of peripheral blood. The source is a woman of 80 years or more with acute or convalescent COVID-19. V gene TRBV5-5 combines with J gene TRBJ2-1, with D tentatively TRBD1 (7 bases). In DNA, the CDR3 is TGTGCCAGCAGCTTGTCGGGGCAGGGGGGCTACAATGAGCAGTTCTTC. This codes for CASSLSGQGGYNEQFF. Based on the CDR3 plus reference TRBV5-5 and TRBJ2-1, the full variable domain is DAGVTQSPTHLIKTRGQQVTLRCSPISGHKSVSWYQQVLGQGPQFIFQYYEKEERGRGNFPDRFSARQFPNYSSELNVNALLLGDSALYLCASSLSGQGGYNEQFFGPGTRLTVL.